A single sample is the source of the 27 T cell receptor beta chains below, sequenced in a study of Tregs in tolerant kidney transplant recipients (dated by TCRdb to between 2019 and 2020). The transplants used related donors along with nonmyeloablative bone marrow transplantation, and in the human trials mixed chimerism was transient. The method was the immunoSEQ multiplex PCR assay. What TCRdb holds here is the immuneACCESS table cut down to in-frame rearrangements. Part of the clones is not present; checked against another copy, under half of the missing clones reflect an unresolved V gene, and the others are unexplained. The sample has tens of thousands of clones on record, roughly 93% of them singletons. The top ten clonotypes cover more than 1.5% of the sample. The specimen comprised CD4+ T cells from blood (PBMCs), sampled 12 months after the transplant. These receptors were taken from a human patient who received a combined kidney and bone marrow transplant. Where a transplant has occurred, the graft donor may have supplied some of the T cells.

The CDR3, as DNA: TGTGCCAGCAGCCCCCAGGACTCCCCGGGCGGTGGCTACACCTTC. Amino acid sequence: CASSPQDSPGGGYTF. This rearrangement joins TRBV9 to TRBJ1-2; D ambiguous. CDR1 is SGDLS, CDR2 YYNGEE, per germline. This CDR3 contains 15 residues. The V end lost 4 bases, the J end lost 7 bases, and 20 bases lay between the germline ends. Complete variable domain (other parts from reference TRBV9 and TRBJ1-2): DSGVTQTPKHLITATGQRVTLRCSPRSGDLSVYWYQQSLDQGLQFLIQYYNGEERAKGNILERFSAQQFPDLHSELNLSSLELGDSALYFCASSPQDSPGGGYTFGSGTRLTVV.

V gene TRBV28 combines with J gene TRBJ2-7; D is uncertain. This CDR3 spans 15 amino acids. The germline V gene has CDR1 MDHEN and CDR2 SYDVKM. V was shortened by 2 bases and J by 8 bases, with 19 bases between the two germline ends. The CDR3 region has the DNA TGTGCCAGCAGTTTAGGTCAGGCAACCTCTACGAAGCAGTACTTC. It codes for CASSLGQATSTKQYF.

About this clone itself: Relative to the germline gene, one junction end is altered; a read error may explain this. Other DNA sequences from this sample encode an identical CDR3 as well. The chain is built from TRBV5-1 and TRBJ1-6; D may be TRBD1 (6 bases). Germline V gives CDR1 SGHRS, CDR2 YFSETQ. CDR3 size: 15 residues. CDR3 amino acids: CASSLWDILNSPLHF. The DNA for the CDR3 is TGCGCCAGCAGCTTGTGGGACATCCTTAATTCCCCCCTCCACTTT.

V and J are TRBV7-3 and TRBJ1-1, with D unclear. The length of the CDR3 is 17 residues. From germline, CDR1 is SGHTA and CDR2 FQGTGA. Trimming cost V 5 bases and J 4 bases, with 23 bases left between them. The CDR3 nucleotides are TGTGCCAGCAGCCGAAGAGGGAGCTCCCAACGGGGCACTGAAGCTTTCTTT. Protein product: CASSRRGSSQRGTEAFF.

The CDR3 DNA reads as TGTGCCAGCAGCCAAAGAATCGGGACAAACGGAAACACCATATATTTT. Amino acid sequence: CASSQRIGTNGNTIYF. The chain combines TRBV4-2 with TRBJ1-3; D is possibly TRBD1 (6 bases). V was shortened by 2 bases and J by 4 bases, with 15 bases between the two germline ends. The CDR3 loop spans 16 amino acids. The V gene's germline CDR1 is LGHNA and CDR2 YNFKEQ.

The CDR3 reads CASSLAGWGVMNTEAFF. CDR3 nucleotide sequence: TGTGCCAGCAGCTTAGCAGGGTGGGGGGTCATGAACACTGAAGCTTTCTTT. This chain uses TRBV7-2 with TRBJ1-1; D possibly corresponds to TRBD1 (5 bases). This CDR3 comprises 17 residues. V was clipped by 0 bases and J by 0 bases, with 14 bases between them. Germline CDR1 is SGHTA and CDR2 is FQGNSA.

CDR3 in DNA: TGTGCCAGCAGTGAAAAGGGGCGAAACATTCAGTACTTC. This translates into CASSEKGRNIQYF. V and J are TRBV6-5 and TRBJ2-4; D is possibly TRBD1 (5 bases). V was cut by 5 bases and J by 6 bases, with 11 bases left in between. The germline V gene encodes CDR1 MNHEY and CDR2 SVGAGI. CDR3 length: 13 amino acids.

The chain carries TRBV29-1 and TRBJ2-5; no clear D. Germline V gene data show CDR1 as SQVTM and CDR2 as ANQGSEA. The length of the CDR3 is 10 residues. Between the trimmed V and J ends, which lost 7 bases and 5 bases, there was a span of 8 bases. CDR3 DNA sequence: TGCAGCGGGTTCCGGGAGACCCAGTACTTC. This sequence encodes CSGFRETQYF.

Only one count was recorded for this clone. The chain is built from TRBV5-8 and TRBJ2-5; 7 bases align to TRBD2. V dropped 1 base and J dropped 4; count of bases not matched to a gene: 16. The CDR3 covers 18 residues. Germline V lookup: CDR1 SGHTS, CDR2 YDEGEE. CDR3: CASSLRRYSGDGGETQYF. As DNA, the CDR3 is TGTGCCAGCAGCTTGCGTCGTTACAGCGGGGATGGGGGAGAGACCCAGTACTTC.

The chain carries TRBV7-2 and TRBJ1-1; weak D call: TRBD1 (6 bases). The V and J ends lost 5 bases and 1 base respectively, with 11 bases between them. The length of the CDR3 is 14 residues. Germline V gene data show CDR1 as SGHTA and CDR2 as FQGNSA. CDR3 nucleotides: TGTGCCAGCAGCGTCGAACAGGGGAACACTGAAGCTTTCTTT. The encoded protein is CASSVEQGNTEAFF. The entire variable domain, with the rest obtained from reference TRBV7-2 and TRBJ1-1, is as follows: GAGVSQSPSNKVTEKGKDVELRCDPISGHTALYWYRQSLGQGLEFLIYFQGNSAPDKSGLPSDRFSAERTGGSVSTLTIQRTQQEDSAVYLCASSVEQGNTEAFFGQGTRLTVV.

V usage is TRBV7-3 and J usage is TRBJ2-3; 10 bases agree with TRBD1. This CDR3 comprises 15 residues. V was clipped by 4 bases and J by 4 bases; unmatched bases: 5. Germline CDR1 reads SGHTA; CDR2 reads FQGTGA. Here the CDR3 DNA reads TGTGCCAGCAGCTCGACAGGGGGCGTGGCAGATACGCAGTATTTT. Translating gives CASSSTGGVADTQYF.

The chain links TRBV30 to TRBJ2-2; D might be TRBD1 (6 bases). Trimming cost V 3 bases and J 0 bases, with 11 bases left between them. CDR3 length: 15 residues. Germline values: CDR1 GTSNPN, CDR2 SVGIG (reference sequence). The CDR3 DNA follows: TGTGCCTGGAGAATTGGGGGCCCGAACACCGGGGAGCTGTTTTTT. Translation gives CAWRIGGPNTGELFF.

This chain joins TRBV28 and TRBJ1-2; 7 bases fit TRBD1. The V and J ends lost 5 bases and 4 bases, in that order; junction bases with no gene match: 7. The CDR3 length is 14 residues. Germline CDR1 is MDHEN and CDR2 is SYDVKM. The CDR3 DNA reads as TGTGCCAGCAGTCGAAGGGACAGCCCCTATGGCTACACCTTC. This codes for CASSRRDSPYGYTF.

This rearrangement joins TRBV7-6 to TRBJ1-6; the D is unclear. Trimming took 5 bases from V and 6 from J, leaving 17 bases between them. This CDR3 spans 16 amino acids. Germline CDR1 reads SGHVS; CDR2 reads FNYEAQ. DNA of the CDR3: TGTGCCAGCAGCAAGACCGACGGAGGGTCTAATTCACCCCTCCACTTT. Its protein product is CASSKTDGGSNSPLHF.

The J gene is TRBJ2-7, the V gene TRBV19; the D gene is possibly TRBD1 (5 bases). The germline CDR1 and CDR2 sequences are LNHDA and SQIVND (reference sequence). V gave up 6 bases and J gave up 4 bases, with 10 bases separating them. This CDR3 has 12 amino acids. CDR3 DNA: TGTGCCAGTAGGGATAGGGGATACGAGCAGTACTTC. Translated, it gives CASRDRGYEQYF.

The rearrangement uses TRBV27 and TRBJ2-7, with 9 bases aligning to TRBD1. The CDR3 runs to 15 residues. Germline CDR1 is MNHEY and CDR2 is SMNVEV (reference sequence). V shed 6 bases and J 5 bases; nucleotides not matched to a gene: 11. CDR3 residues: CASRRQLGQGHEQYF. CDR3 sequence (DNA): TGTGCCAGCAGAAGACAATTAGGACAGGGGCACGAGCAGTACTTC.

The chain employs TRBV5-1 and TRBJ2-1; the match to TRBD2 covers 12 bases. Trimming removed 0 bases from V and 6 bases from J; junction bases left unmatched: 10. CDR1 and CDR2 (germline): SGHRS, YFSETQ. The CDR3 contains 18 residues. The CDR3 coding sequence is TGCGCCAGCAGCTTGGGACCTAGCGGGAGGGCCTTAGTCAATGAGCAGTTCTTC. It encodes CASSLGPSGRALVNEQFF.

This chain joins TRBV19 and TRBJ1-5; D is possibly TRBD1 (6 bases). The CDR3 sequence is 16 residues long. Trimming took 5 bases from V and 1 from J, leaving 15 bases between them. Germline loops: CDR1 LNHDA, CDR2 SQIVND (reference sequence). The CDR3 DNA sequence: TGTGCCAGTAGTGGAACCGGGACACCGAGCAATCAGCCCCAGCATTTT. This encodes CASSGTGTPSNQPQHF.

The chain is built from TRBV7-2 and TRBJ2-7, with 9 bases lining up with TRBD2. This CDR3 comprises 17 residues. Germline loops: CDR1 SGHTA, CDR2 FQGNSA. V was pared by 4 bases and J by 1 base, with 11 bases of the junction left unmatched. As DNA, the CDR3 is TGTGCCAGCAGCTCACCTCAAGTGGCGGGAGGGTCCTACGAGCAGTACTTC. Amino acids: CASSSPQVAGGSYEQYF.

The CDR3 DNA reads TGCGCCAGCAGCCAAGTGGCAGGGTCGTCTTCAGATACGCAGTATTTT. Translated: CASSQVAGSSSDTQYF. The V and J genes are TRBV4-1 and TRBJ2-3, with a weak D call TRBD1 (5 bases). The CDR3 length is 16 residues. Germline CDR1 MGHRA, CDR2 YSYEKL. Trimming took off 1 base at V and 4 bases at J, with 15 bases between the two ends.

V gene TRBV7-9 combines with J gene TRBJ2-7, with 7 bases lining up with TRBD1. Germline CDR1 reads SEHNR; CDR2 reads FQNEAQ (reference sequence). This CDR3 contains 16 residues. After removal of 3 bases from V and 2 bases from J, the junction contained 10 bases not matched to a gene. CDR3 sequence (DNA): TGTGCCAGCAGCTTTCAGGGGGAAAGGGGCCCCTACGAGCAGTACTTC. This codes for CASSFQGERGPYEQYF.

The chain uses TRBV7-6 and TRBJ1-5; D gene ambiguous. Germline CDR1 is SGHVS and CDR2 is FNYEAQ. Trimming removed 4 bases at V and 0 bases at J, with 4 bases between. The CDR3 is 13 residues long. The CDR3 coding sequence is TGTGCCAGCAGCTCTTATAGCAATCAGCCCCAGCATTTT. Residues: CASSSYSNQPQHF.

The DNA for the CDR3 is TGTGCCAGCAGCTTATTCGCTAGCGGGATGGGCGAGCAGTACTTC. This sequence encodes CASSLFASGMGEQYF. The chain carries TRBV7-2 and TRBJ2-7; 9 nucleotides align to TRBD2. Looked up from germline, CDR1 is SGHTA and CDR2 is FQGNSA. CDR3 length equals 15 residues. After removal of 2 bases from V and 6 bases from J, the junction contained 8 bases not matched to a gene.

Only one count was recorded for this clone. The chain has TRBV18 and TRBJ1-1, with no clear D. The V end was cut by 3 bases, the J end by 1 base, with 3 bases between. The CDR3 consists of 12 residues. CDR1 and CDR2 (germline): KGHSH, LQKENI. The CDR3 here is CASSPQNTEAFF. Here the CDR3 DNA reads TGTGCCAGCTCACCCCAGAACACTGAAGCTTTCTTT. Full variable domain (rest looked up from reference TRBV18 and TRBJ1-1): NAGVMQNPRHLVRRRGQEARLRCSPMKGHSHVYWYRQLPEEGLKFMVYLQKENIIDESGMPKERFSAEFPKEGPSILRIQQVVRGDSAAYFCASSPQNTEAFFGQGTRLTVV.

This clone was seen once. The chain combines TRBV13 with TRBJ1-2, with 10 bases identical to TRBD1. The CDR3 is 14 amino acids. Germline lookup yields CDR1 PRHDT and CDR2 FYEKMQ (reference sequence). V dropped 1 base and J dropped 11; count of bases not matched to a gene: 7. CDR3 protein: CASSLEGQGSEYTF. The CDR3 DNA follows: TGTGCCAGCAGCTTAGAGGGACAGGGGAGTGAATACACCTTC.

This clone was seen just once. V and J are TRBV27 and TRBJ1-2; TRBD1 matches 8 bases. Germline lookup yields CDR1 MNHEY and CDR2 SMNVEV (reference sequence). Germline trimming cut 5 bases from V and 5 bases from J; bases unmatched to any gene: 4. This CDR3 is built from 13 residues. The CDR3 protein is CASSRDRGYGYTF. The CDR3 coding sequence is TGTGCCAGCAGTCGCGACAGGGGATATGGCTACACCTTC.

This clone was counted many times. The chain joins TRBV11-2 to TRBJ1-4; 7 positions agree with TRBD1. The CDR3 is 11 amino acids. Germline CDR1 is SGHAT and CDR2 is FQNNGV. Germline trimming cut 5 bases from V and 11 bases from J; bases unmatched to any gene: 2. The CDR3 spells CASSLTGKLFF. CDR3 nucleotides: TGTGCCAGCAGCCTGACAGGGAAACTGTTTTTT.